The entry below describes one TCR beta chain. Its antigen is still unknown. The sample belongs to a study of shared clonotypes between healthy human individuals. Whole-study findings and limits: Non-shared clonotypes had lower generation probabilities than those shared by all four donors.

The authors loaded about 200 ng DNA, 30,000 to 35,000 T cell genomes, into sorted-subset replicate PCRs. As originally analysed: Filtering differed because ImmunoSEQ produced junction-only sequences that carried no quality scores. The table came from immunoSEQ multiplex PCR; TCRdb's copy has only in-frame clones and leaves some out. V, J and clone size reflect that table, while D and trimming were determined from the DNA. The sample has about 2 million clones, roughly 94% seen once. The V and J ends lost 3 bases and 0 bases respectively, with 4 bases between them. This CDR3 has 13 residues. Germline-derived CDR1 and CDR2 are SGDLS and YYNGEE.

The gene calls are TRBV9 and TRBJ1-3, with D hard to call. The sample taken for sequencing was naive CD4+ T cells sorted from blood. This sample's subset: CD45RA+ positively selected. This receptor was taken from a man younger than 35 in good health. The CDR3 DNA is TGTGCCAGCAGCGAACACTCTGGAAACACCATATATTTT. Encoded protein: CASSEHSGNTIYF.